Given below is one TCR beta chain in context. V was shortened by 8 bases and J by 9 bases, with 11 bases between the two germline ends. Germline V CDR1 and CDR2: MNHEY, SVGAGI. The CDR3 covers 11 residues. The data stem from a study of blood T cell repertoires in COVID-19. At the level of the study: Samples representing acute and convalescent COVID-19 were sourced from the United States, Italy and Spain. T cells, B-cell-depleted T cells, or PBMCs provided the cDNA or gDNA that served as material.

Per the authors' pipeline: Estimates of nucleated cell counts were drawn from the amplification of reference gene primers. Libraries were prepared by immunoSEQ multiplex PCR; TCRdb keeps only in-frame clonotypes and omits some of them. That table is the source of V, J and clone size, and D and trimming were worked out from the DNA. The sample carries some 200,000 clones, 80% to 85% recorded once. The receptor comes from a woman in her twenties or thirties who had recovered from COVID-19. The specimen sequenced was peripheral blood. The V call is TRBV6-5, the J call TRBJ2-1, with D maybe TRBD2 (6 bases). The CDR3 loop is CASYRAGEQFF. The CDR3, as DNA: TGTGCCAGCTATCGAGCGGGTGAGCAGTTCTTC.